This T cell receptor beta chain is drawn from a study of liver allograft versus peripheral blood T cells. The wider study: Transplanted livers held T cell receptor repertoires, and these were compared with repertoires in recipients' peripheral blood. Study-wide points: Peripheral blood repertoires reportedly differed from the T cell receptor repertoires found inside liver allografts.

This clonotype is labeled medium-sized. Its specificity is not known. Germline V gives CDR1 MNHEY, CDR2 SVGAGI. V dropped 7 bases and J dropped 4 bases, with 22 bases sitting between them. This CDR3 is 16 amino acids long. TCRdb reanalysed the reads using MiXCR and keeps one entry per CDR3 protein. The table records 8,000 to 10,000 distinct CDR3 sequences, about a fifth of them present only once. The V and J genes are TRBV6-5 and TRBJ1-1; a weak D match, TRBD1 (6 bases). This TCR derives from a human patient who had a liver transplant. The graft donor may account for some of the T cells. The chain's CDR3 is CASKTSRRGFTTEAFF. The CDR3 DNA reads as TGTGCCAGCAAAACGAGTCGCAGGGGATTTACCACTGAAGCTTTCTTT.